Shown below are 8 T cell receptor beta chains from a single sample sequenced in a study of regulatory T cells in long-lasting Graves disease. Time point meaning: persistent/refractory GD, antithyroid drugs over 5 years with positive TRAb. The TCR library used RNA extracted from PBMCs. Construction of the TCR beta libraries employed iRepertoire HTBI primers in conjunction with Arm-PCR of CDR3 regions. TCRdb passed the multiplex PCR reads through MiXCR, listing each CDR3 protein once. This table holds around 460,000 distinct CDR3 sequences, about a fifth found once. Sequenced material: peripheral blood mononuclear cells (PBMCs), taken when the disease was refractory, from a patient treated with antithyroid drugs. These receptor sequences come from a female donor with Graves disease.

This clonotype was observed a handful of times. The V call is TRBV6-2 or TRBV6-3, the J call TRBJ2-2; the D is unclear. Trimming pared 8 bases from V and 0 bases from J, leaving 10 bases between. The CDR3 consists of 14 residues. Germline CDR1 MNHEY, CDR2 SVGEGT. The CDR3 bases are TGTGCCAGCTCCGGTCACGCGAACACCGGGGAGCTGTTTTTT. It codes for CASSGHANTGELFF.

Comment on this clonotype: A much larger clone sits a single nucleotide away, making a read error possible. V gene TRBV12-3 or TRBV12-4 combines with J gene TRBJ2-5; no reliable D call. V lost 8 bases to trimming and J lost 1 base, with 14 bases between them. The CDR3 spans 14 residues. The chain's CDR3 is CASGSQRFQETQYF. The CDR3 region has the DNA TGTGCCAGCGGGTCTCAGCGATTCCAAGAGACCCAGTACTTC.

Ten or more counts support this clonotype. J is TRBJ1-1 and V is TRBV12-3 or TRBV12-4; no clear D gene. The CDR3 is 13 amino acids. V lost 4 bases, J lost 6 bases, and 12 bases lay in between. The CDR3 reads CASSSTPRPEAFF. In DNA form, the CDR3 reads TGTGCCAGCAGTTCGACCCCGCGCCCTGAAGCTTTCTTT.

This clonotype was found many times. V and J are TRBV7-2 and TRBJ1-2, with TRBD1 as a possible D gene (5 bases). V was pared by 5 bases and J by 2 bases, with 12 bases between. The germline gives CDR1 SGHTA, CDR2 FQGNSA. The CDR3 runs 14 residues. CDR3 loop: CASSATGVNYGYTF. The CDR3 DNA is TGTGCCAGCAGCGCAACGGGGGTCAACTATGGCTACACCTTC.

The chain links TRBV28 to TRBJ2-7; D remains ambiguous. Germline assignment: CDR1 MDHEN and CDR2 SYDVKM. This CDR3 has 14 residues. V gave up 4 bases and J gave up 3 bases, with 13 bases separating them. The CDR3 bases are TGTGCCAGCAGTTACTCGCGCTCAGGCTACGAGCAGTACTTC. It specifies CASSYSRSGYEQYF.

This clonotype came up many times. CDR3 sequence: CASSYSHLNYGYTF. In nucleotides, the CDR3 is TGTGCCAGCAGTTACTCCCATCTTAACTATGGCTACACCTTC. The gene calls are TRBV6-5 and TRBJ1-2; no clear D gene. This CDR3 comprises 14 residues. Between the trimmed V and J ends, which lost 0 bases and 1 base, there was a span of 6 bases. From germline, CDR1 is MNHEY and CDR2 SVGAGI.

The V gene is TRBV27, the J gene TRBJ2-3; D ambiguous. Germline CDR1 and CDR2: MNHEY and SMNVEV (reference sequence). There are 15 residues in the CDR3. Trimming removed 7 bases at V and 2 bases at J, with 16 bases between. The CDR3 sequence: CASTPLPFHTDTQYF. CDR3 coding DNA: TGTGCCAGCACCCCCCTCCCTTTCCACACAGATACGCAGTATTTT.

The sample holds a few counts of this clonotype. The chain employs TRBV12-3 or TRBV12-4 and TRBJ2-7; 8 nucleotides match TRBD2. This CDR3 is built from 14 residues. The V segment lost 3 bases and the J segment 4 bases; nucleotides outside the gene matches: 5. CDR3 bases: TGTGCCAGCAGTTTGCGGGAGGATTATTACGAGCAGTACTTC. It is translated as CASSLREDYYEQYF.